This entry is about one T cell receptor (beta chain). Its cognate antigen is unknown. Anyone with autoimmune disease history or systemic immunosuppression was excluded. The data originate from a study of OX40 agonist ivuxolimab in advanced cancers. Across the study: Melanoma, hepatocellular carcinoma, head and neck or renal cell cancer occurred in dose-escalation patients.

The study's findings and limits: The authors did not determine the antigen specificity of the expanded peripheral T cells.

Using immunoSEQ multiplex PCR, the repertoire was profiled, and TCRdb retains in-frame clones only, with some absent. The sample lists tens of thousands of clones, around four fifths seen once, with roughly 36% in the top ten. The receptor was derived from an adult with an advanced solid tumor such as melanoma, head and neck, liver or kidney cancer. Sequencing was performed on CD4+ or CD8+ T cells sorted from blood, taken in a trial of the OX40 agonist ivuxolimab.

The CDR3 DNA is TGTGCCAGCAGTTACGACCCCCTCGACGGCGGGGAGACCCAGTACTTC. As protein: CASSYDPLDGGETQYF. The gene calls are TRBV6-5 and TRBJ2-5; a possible D gene is TRBD2 (5 bases). V was clipped by 2 bases and J by 5 bases, with 18 bases between them. Germline V gives CDR1 MNHEY, CDR2 SVGAGI. There are 16 residues in the CDR3.